Below, 26 T cell receptor beta chains from the same sample are listed, as sequenced in a study of ipilimumab plus nivolumab after autologous stem cell transplantation. Method: immunoSEQ multiplex PCR; TCRdb's copy keeps in-frame clones and lacks some. This table holds 84,000 or so clones, more than 80% found once. The sequencing here drew on PBMCs, taken in a trial of ipilimumab plus nivolumab as post-transplant consolidation. Receptors originate from a male donor with diffuse large B-cell lymphoma.

The CDR3: CASSPPPGINTGELFF. As DNA, the CDR3 is TGTGCCAGCAGCCCCCCCCCAGGAATTAACACCGGGGAGCTGTTTTTT. The chain employs TRBV5-4 and TRBJ2-2, with D unresolved. The V gene's germline CDR1 is SGHNT and CDR2 YYREEE (reference sequence). Between the trimmed V and J ends, which lost 4 bases and 2 bases, there was a span of 15 bases. This CDR3 has 16 amino acids. Complete variable domain (other parts from reference TRBV5-4 and TRBJ2-2): ETGVTQSPTHLIKTRGQQVTLRCSSQSGHNTVSWYQQALGQGPQFIFQYYREEENGRGNFPPRFSGLQFPNYSSELNVNALELDDSALYLCASSPPPGINTGELFFGEGSRLTVL.

This clone was observed a few times. The chain combines TRBV4-3 with TRBJ2-4; D possibly corresponds to TRBD1 (7 bases). CDR1 is LGHNA, CDR2 YSLEER, per germline. The CDR3 length is 17 residues. The V end lost 1 base, the J end lost 9 bases, and 22 bases lay between the germline ends. The CDR3 DNA reads as TGCGCCAGCAGCCAAGTAGGAGGGAGACAGGGCGTGCGCATTCAGTACTTC. Its translation is CASSQVGGRQGVRIQYF.

This sequence joins TRBV5-1 and TRBJ2-5, with TRBD2 matching 9 bases. The V gene end was trimmed by 2 bases and the J gene end by 4 bases; junction bases not matched to a gene: 6. Germline-derived CDR1 and CDR2 are SGHRS and YFSETQ. This CDR3 has 15 residues. CDR3 sequence: CASSFRRGGRETQYF. The CDR3, as DNA: TGCGCCAGCAGCTTCCGGCGGGGGGGCCGAGAGACCCAGTACTTC.

V gene TRBV7-2 combines with J gene TRBJ2-7, with D uncertain. V was cut by 1 base and J by 2 bases, with 12 bases left in between. The CDR3 runs 15 residues. Germline lookup yields CDR1 SGHTA and CDR2 FQGNSA. CDR3 region: CASSLGWNGAYEQYF. DNA for the CDR3: TGTGCCAGCAGCTTAGGATGGAACGGAGCCTACGAGCAGTACTTC.

The rearrangement joins TRBV5-6 to TRBJ2-1; possibly TRBD1 or TRBD2 for D (5 bases each). Trimming stripped 4 bases from V and 5 bases from J, with 19 bases between. Germline-derived CDR1 and CDR2 are SGHDT and YYEEEE. The CDR3 runs 16 residues. The CDR3, as DNA: TGTGCCAGCAGCGACTCCGGGACCCGAGTAAACAATGAGCAGTTCTTC. Translating gives CASSDSGTRVNNEQFF.

The CDR3 loop reads CATKFTGLNTGELFF. CDR3 DNA: TGTGCCACCAAATTTACAGGGCTTAACACCGGGGAGCTGTTTTTT. The rearrangement uses TRBV6-5 and TRBJ2-2, with a possible D match to TRBD1 (6 bases). Germline V gene sequence: CDR1 MNHEY, CDR2 SVGAGI. Trimming cost V 10 bases and J 2 bases, with 17 bases left between them. This CDR3 is 15 amino acids long.

This chain uses TRBV11-2 with TRBJ1-1; 8 bases are a match to TRBD1. V shed 5 bases and J 3 bases; nucleotides not matched to a gene: 8. Germline assignment: CDR1 SGHAT and CDR2 FQNNGV. This CDR3 is 15 amino acids long. CDR3 nucleotides: TGTGCCAGCAGCCCACGGGACAGGTGGGACACTGAAGCTTTCTTT. Protein product: CASSPRDRWDTEAFF.

V and J are TRBV10-2 and TRBJ1-2; TRBD1 agrees at 8 bases. V gave up 3 bases and J gave up 6 bases; unmatched junction bases: 6. The CDR3 is 14 amino acids. Per the germline V gene, CDR1 is WSHSY and CDR2 is SAAADI. The CDR3 loop is CASSEFAGGDGYTF. In DNA form, the CDR3 reads TGCGCCAGCAGTGAATTTGCAGGGGGCGATGGCTACACCTTC.

This clone was recorded once. This chain links TRBV4-3 with TRBJ2-5; 7 bases fit TRBD1. The CDR3 totals 14 residues. Germline V gives CDR1 LGHNA, CDR2 YSLEER. The trim removed 8 bases at V and 2 bases at J, leaving 8 bases unmatched. In nucleotides, the CDR3 is TGCGCCAGCGGGACAGTGGGGACGCAAGAGACCCAGTACTTC. The encoded protein is CASGTVGTQETQYF.

This clone was recorded a few times. The rearrangement joins TRBV23-1 to TRBJ1-6; a weak D match, TRBD1 (5 bases). TRBV23-1 is identified as an open reading frame with a role that is uncertain. This CDR3 has 16 residues. V lost 0 bases and J 9 bases, leaving 15 bases between the germline ends. DNA of the CDR3: TGCGCCAGCAGTCAATCGGAAGGGGAACAATCTTCACCCCTCCACTTT. It codes for CASSQSEGEQSSPLHF.

V usage is TRBV5-8 and J usage is TRBJ2-7; possible D gene TRBD1, 5 bases. CDR1 and CDR2 from the germline V gene are SGHTS and YDEGEE. The CDR3 extends over 13 amino acids. V was trimmed by 2 bases and J by 2 bases, leaving 8 bases between them. This chain's CDR3 is CASSFGHAYEQYF. The CDR3, as DNA: TGTGCCAGCAGCTTCGGACATGCCTACGAGCAGTACTTC. The complete variable domain, with remaining parts taken from reference TRBV5-8 and TRBJ2-7, reads EAGVTQSPTHLIKTRGQQATLRCSPISGHTSVYWYQQALGLGLQFLLWYDEGEERNRGNFPPRFSGRQFPNYSSELNVNALELEDSALYLCASSFGHAYEQYFGPGTRLTVT.

The V call is TRBV7-2, the J call TRBJ2-5, with 9 bases identical to TRBD2. Germline V gene sequence: CDR1 SGHTA, CDR2 FQGNSA. Trimming took 5 bases from V and 5 from J; bases not matched to a gene: 12. The CDR3 sequence is 16 residues long. This CDR3 is CASSRDQRGVIETQYF. The DNA for the CDR3 is TGTGCCAGCAGCCGAGACCAGCGGGGGGTAATCGAGACCCAGTACTTC.

V usage is TRBV5-1 and J usage is TRBJ2-7; D perhaps matches TRBD1 (6 bases). The CDR3 contains 15 residues. The V end lost 2 bases, the J end lost 0 bases, and 12 bases lay between the germline ends. Germline V lookup: CDR1 SGHRS, CDR2 YFSETQ. CDR3 sequence (DNA): TGCGCCAGCAGCTTCACAGGGTTTAGCTCCTACGAGCAGTACTTC. Its protein is CASSFTGFSSYEQYF.

The chain recombines TRBV15 with TRBJ2-7; perhaps TRBD2 as D (6 bases). V shed 3 bases and J shed 6 bases, with 12 bases lying between them. Germline loops: CDR1 LNHNV, CDR2 YYDKDF (reference sequence). This CDR3 region has 13 residues. The CDR3 loop is CATSRPTTSEQYF. CDR3 DNA: TGTGCCACCAGCAGGCCAACGACTAGCGAGCAGTACTTC.

This clone was seen a few times. This sequence joins TRBV2 and TRBJ2-1; 7 bases line up with TRBD1. V dropped 2 bases and J dropped 9; count of bases not matched to a gene: 16. The CDR3 loop spans 17 amino acids. Germline lookup yields CDR1 SNHLY and CDR2 FYNNEI. CDR3 residues: CASSESHATGPLSEQFF. In DNA, the CDR3 is TGTGCCAGCAGTGAATCCCACGCGACAGGGCCTTTGAGTGAGCAGTTCTTC.

The gene calls are TRBV27 and TRBJ1-1; TRBD1 aligns across 8 bases. Trimming took 5 bases from V and 5 from J; bases not matched to a gene: 7. The CDR3 contains 14 residues. The germline V gene has CDR1 MNHEY and CDR2 SMNVEV (reference sequence). The DNA of the CDR3 is TGTGCCAGCAGTCGCAGGGGGCTCGGTACTGAAGCTTTCTTT. It translates to CASSRRGLGTEAFF.

The rearrangement joins TRBV15 to TRBJ2-7; perhaps TRBD2 as D (5 bases). V was clipped by 2 bases and J by 0 bases, with 17 bases between them. This CDR3 region has 17 residues. Germline CDR1 and CDR2: LNHNV and YYDKDF (reference sequence). CDR3 DNA sequence: TGTGCCACCAGCAGACTCTCCGGCGGGTCTAGCTCCTACGAGCAGTACTTC. Encoded protein: CATSRLSGGSSSYEQYF. Variable domain in full (rest from reference TRBV15 and TRBJ2-7): DAMVIQNPRYQVTQFGKPVTLSCSQTLNHNVMYWYQQKSSQAPKLLFHYYDKDFNNEADTPDNFQSRRPNTSFCFLDIRSPGLGDTAMYLCATSRLSGGSSSYEQYFGPGTRLTVT.

V is TRBV5-1 and J is TRBJ2-2; 8 bases align to TRBD1. CDR1 SGHRS and CDR2 YFSETQ come from the germline V gene. V lost 5 bases and J lost 6; bases outside the gene matches: 6. There are 14 residues in the CDR3. Here the CDR3 reads CASRDRVPAGELFF. DNA for the CDR3: TGCGCCAGCAGGGACAGGGTTCCCGCCGGGGAGCTGTTTTTT.

This clone showed up just once. The rearrangement joins TRBV7-2 to TRBJ2-7; D gene uncertain. Per the germline V gene, CDR1 is SGHTA and CDR2 is FQGNSA. The CDR3 runs to 15 residues. Trimming took off 2 bases at V and 1 base at J, with 12 bases between the two ends. The CDR3 is CASSLRQPLSYEQYF. CDR3 sequence (DNA): TGTGCCAGCAGCTTACGCCAGCCCTTGTCCTACGAGCAGTACTTC.

This clone was picked up many times. The chain combines TRBV5-1 with TRBJ2-7; 10 bases are a match to TRBD1. V shed 2 bases and J 6 bases; nucleotides not matched to a gene: 8. The CDR3 totals 15 residues. Germline V gives CDR1 SGHRS, CDR2 YFSETQ. CDR3 region: CASSFSGTGEIEQYF. The CDR3 nucleotides are TGCGCCAGCAGCTTCTCCGGGACAGGGGAGATCGAGCAGTACTTC.

The chain combines TRBV2 with TRBJ2-3; D might be TRBD1 (5 bases). There are 14 residues in the CDR3. The germline CDR1 and CDR2 sequences are SNHLY and FYNNEI. V lost 9 bases and J 5 bases, leaving 18 bases between the germline ends. The CDR3 spells CASREGVGIDTQYF. The CDR3 nucleotides are TGTGCCAGTCGAGAAGGGGTAGGAATAGATACGCAGTATTTT.

The chain joins TRBV2 to TRBJ2-1; TRBD2 agrees at 15 bases. CDR3 length equals 14 residues. V shed 6 bases, J shed 9 bases, and the junction held 3 bases outside the gene matches. In germline, CDR1 is SNHLY, CDR2 FYNNEI. CDR3 in amino acids: CASRWTSGGGEQFF. The DNA for the CDR3 is TGTGCCAGCAGATGGACTAGCGGGGGGGGTGAGCAGTTCTTC.

The CDR3 reads CASSATSITGEQYF. The DNA for the CDR3 is TGTGCCAGCAGCGCTACTAGCATCACCGGGGAGCAGTACTTC. The V gene is TRBV14, the J gene TRBJ2-7, with D tentatively TRBD2 (6 bases). The CDR3 is made up of 14 amino acids. The V end lost 5 bases, the J end lost 7 bases, and 18 bases lay between the germline ends. Germline-derived CDR1 and CDR2 are SGHDN and FVKESK.

This clone was seen only a few times. The J gene is TRBJ1-1, the V gene TRBV2, with D possibly matching TRBD1 (5 bases). This CDR3 has 13 residues. Germline V gene lookup returns CDR1 SNHLY and CDR2 FYNNEI. With 3 bases removed from V and 7 bases from J, the gap between germline ends came to 12 bases. CDR3 in DNA: TGTGCCAGCAGTGATTCCAGGGATGGTGAAGCTTTCTTT. This encodes CASSDSRDGEAFF. The whole variable domain, filled in from reference TRBV2 and TRBJ1-1, reads EPEVTQTPSHQVTQMGQEVILRCVPISNHLYFYWYRQILGQKVEFLVSFYNNEISEKSEIFDDQFSVERPDGSNFTLKIRSTKLEDSAMYFCASSDSRDGEAFFGQGTRLTVV.

The rearrangement joins TRBV5-4 to TRBJ2-3; unclear D gene. Germline loops: CDR1 SGHNT, CDR2 YYREEE (reference sequence). The CDR3 extends over 15 amino acids. Deletions cut 4 bases from V and 2 bases from J, with 14 bases between. The CDR3 reads CASSDQIATTDTQYF. Here the CDR3 DNA reads TGTGCCAGCAGCGACCAGATAGCCACCACAGATACGCAGTATTTT.

The rearrangement uses TRBV11-2 and TRBJ2-2, with 9 bases matching TRBD1. The ends lost 5 bases at V and 5 bases at J; junction bases unmatched: 6. Germline CDR1 reads SGHAT; CDR2 reads FQNNGV. The CDR3 sequence is 15 residues long. For the CDR3, the DNA is TGTGCCAGCAGCGATACAGGGGGCGTTACCGGGGAGCTGTTTTTT. Protein sequence: CASSDTGGVTGELFF. Looking up the rest from reference TRBV11-2 and TRBJ2-2 gives the full variable domain: EAGVAQSPRYKIIEKRQSVAFWCNPISGHATLYWYQQILGQGPKLLIQFQNNGVVDDSQLPKDRFSAERLKGVDSTLKIQPAKLEDSAVYLCASSDTGGVTGELFFGEGSRLTVL.